This T cell receptor beta chain was observed in a study of low-dose radiotherapy and immunotherapy resistance in tumors. Study overall: On cycle 1 day 1, patients started four cycles of oral aspirin 300 mg daily.

TRAV- and TRBV-specific primers primed first-strand cDNA, covering alpha and beta chains. Amplification of TCRs used a constant-region primer and V-primer adapter for about 18 PCR cycles. Through in vitro transcription, the mRNA that had been isolated was amplified. TCRdb reprocessed the reads with MiXCR, giving one entry per CDR3 protein. The sample has under 10,000 distinct CDR3 sequences; over 60% are singletons. The CDR3 is made up of 12 amino acids. From germline, CDR1 is SNHLY and CDR2 FYNNEI. The V end lost 7 bases, the J end lost 6 bases, and 13 bases lay between the germline ends. V usage is TRBV2 and J usage is TRBJ2-7, with D perhaps TRBD2 (5 bases). The receptor was isolated from a human donor with advanced metastatic prostate, ovarian, gallbladder or colorectal cancer (not recorded which). This table probably holds off-target reads from a library built for another chain. The CDR3 bases are TGTGCCAGCATTCTACTAGACTTCGAGCAGTACTTC. It encodes CASILLDFEQYF.